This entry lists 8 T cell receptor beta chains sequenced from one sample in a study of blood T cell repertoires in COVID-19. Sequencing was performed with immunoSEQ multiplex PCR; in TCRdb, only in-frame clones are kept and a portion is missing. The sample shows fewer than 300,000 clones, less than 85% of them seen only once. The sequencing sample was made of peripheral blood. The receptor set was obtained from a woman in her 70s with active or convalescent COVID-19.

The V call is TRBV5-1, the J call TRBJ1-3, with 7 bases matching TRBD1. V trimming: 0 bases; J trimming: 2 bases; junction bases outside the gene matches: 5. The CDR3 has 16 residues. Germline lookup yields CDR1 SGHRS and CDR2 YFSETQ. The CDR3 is CASSLEGAGAGNTIYF. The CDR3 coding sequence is TGCGCCAGCAGCTTGGAGGGGGCAGGGGCTGGAAACACCATATATTTT.

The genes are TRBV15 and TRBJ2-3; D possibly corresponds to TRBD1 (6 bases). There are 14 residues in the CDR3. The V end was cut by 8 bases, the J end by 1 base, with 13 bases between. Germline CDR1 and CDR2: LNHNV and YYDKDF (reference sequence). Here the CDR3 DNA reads TGTGCCACCGGGCGGAGACAGGGCACAGATACGCAGTATTTT. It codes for CATGRRQGTDTQYF.

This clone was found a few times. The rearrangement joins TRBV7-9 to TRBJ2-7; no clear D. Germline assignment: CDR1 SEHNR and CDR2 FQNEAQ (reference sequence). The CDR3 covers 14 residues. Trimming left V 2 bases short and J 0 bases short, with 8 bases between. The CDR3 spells CASSLTQSSYEQYF. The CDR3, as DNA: TGTGCCAGCAGCTTAACACAGTCCTCCTACGAGCAGTACTTC.

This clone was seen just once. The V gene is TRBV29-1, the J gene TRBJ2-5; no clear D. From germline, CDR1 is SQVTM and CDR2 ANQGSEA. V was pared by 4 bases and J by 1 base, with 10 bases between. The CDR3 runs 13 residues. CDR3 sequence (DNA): TGCAGCGTTGTCCAAGCGTCCCAAGAGACCCAGTACTTC. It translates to CSVVQASQETQYF.

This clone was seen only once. CDR3 amino acids: CASSPGLARETQYF. DNA of the CDR3: TGCGCCAGTTCCCCGGGACTAGCTAGGGAGACCCAGTACTTC. V gene TRBV10-2 combines with J gene TRBJ2-5; 9 bases line up with TRBD2. Per the germline V gene, CDR1 is WSHSY and CDR2 is SAAADI. The junction had 10 bases not matched to a gene; V was cut back by 9 bases and J by 5 bases. CDR3 length: 14 residues.

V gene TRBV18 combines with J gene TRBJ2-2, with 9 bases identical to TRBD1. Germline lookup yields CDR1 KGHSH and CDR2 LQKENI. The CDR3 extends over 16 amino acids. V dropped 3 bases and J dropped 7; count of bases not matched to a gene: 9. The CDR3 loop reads CASSPFGTGQGGELFF. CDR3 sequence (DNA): TGTGCCAGCTCACCCTTCGGGACAGGGCAAGGCGGGGAGCTGTTTTTT. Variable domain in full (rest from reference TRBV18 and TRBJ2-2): NAGVMQNPRHLVRRRGQEARLRCSPMKGHSHVYWYRQLPEEGLKFMVYLQKENIIDESGMPKERFSAEFPKEGPSILRIQQVVRGDSAAYFCASSPFGTGQGGELFFGEGSRLTVL.

The CDR3 DNA follows: TGTGCCAGCAGGACGGCTGAGACTAGCGGGTTGAGCTCCTACAATGAGCAGTTCTTC. The encoded protein is CASRTAETSGLSSYNEQFF. V is TRBV27 and J is TRBJ2-1; TRBD2 agrees at 10 bases. The germline V gene encodes CDR1 MNHEY and CDR2 SMNVEV (reference sequence). This CDR3 contains 19 residues. With V trimmed by 6 bases and J by 0 bases, 14 bases remained unmatched.

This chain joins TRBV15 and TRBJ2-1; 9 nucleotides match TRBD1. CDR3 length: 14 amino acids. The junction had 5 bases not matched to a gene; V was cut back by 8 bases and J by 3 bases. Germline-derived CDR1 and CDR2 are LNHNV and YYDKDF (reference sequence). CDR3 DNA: TGTGCCACCCGAACAGGGGGCGGCTACAATGAGCAGTTCTTC. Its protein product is CATRTGGGYNEQFF.